This TCR beta chain was captured in a study of blood T cell repertoires in COVID-19. The overall study: Donors in the United States, Italy and Spain gave samples during acute or convalescent COVID-19.

This CDR3 contains 16 residues. V gave up 1 base and J gave up 0 bases, with 10 bases separating them. Looked up from germline, CDR1 is MNHNS and CDR2 is SASEGT. In the original workflow: Using reference gene primer amplification, nucleated cell counts were estimated. TCRdb keeps only in-frame clones here, not all; method: immunoSEQ multiplex PCR. That table supplies the V and J calls and clone size; D and trimming were determined from the DNA. Here the sample spans roughly 95,000 clones, under 90% being singletons. The chain joins TRBV6-1 to TRBJ1-3; no clear D gene. The receptor was derived from a human donor in a cohort sampled during active COVID-19. The sequenced sample was peripheral blood. The CDR3, as DNA: TGTGCCAGCAGTGAAGAGGCGGCCACCTCTGGAAACACCATATATTTT. Translating gives CASSEEAATSGNTIYF.